These T cell receptor beta chains were read from a single sample in a study of blood T cell repertoires in COVID-19. Some clones are missing from TCRdb's copy, which holds only in-frame ones; the method was immunoSEQ multiplex PCR. The sample yields fewer than 250,000 clones, approximately 79% seen once. Sequencing used peripheral blood. The receptor source for this set is a woman in her 50s with acute or convalescent COVID-19. Each CDR3 is given without its conserved first and last residue. Clone size appears in some rows only: once, few, many, or a class for an expanded clone.

TRBJ2-7 - TRBV6-6 ASSPSPREQY
TRBJ2-2 - TRBV19 ASSLGRLETGELF
TRBJ1-2 - TRBV19 ASSKLQGAVNNYGYT
TRBJ1-4 - TRBV30 AWTTGSRGYLNEKLF
TRBJ2-1 - TRBV19 ASSTRPLAGALNQVTYNEQF
TRBJ1-4 - TRBV6-6 ASSYFLTEYEKLF
TRBJ2-7 - TRBV10-3 AISEYGGQNYEQY
TRBJ2-1 - TRBV14 ASSQVRYNEQF
TRBJ2-3 - TRBV10-1 ASSPGFLEADTQY
TRBJ2-1 few TRBV3-1/TRBV3-2 ASSPVQGQGVYNEQF
TRBJ2-1 - TRBV7-2 AIENRGRLGNEQF
TRBJ1-2 - TRBV11-2 ASSLMSTNYGYT
TRBJ1-1 - TRBV2 ASSDAAGAKEAF
TRBJ1-2 - TRBV3-1/TRBV3-2 ASSQRGGDHYGYT
TRBJ2-7 - TRBV20-1 TAGVHEQY
TRBJ2-7 - TRBV28 ASSLPQGGPRPYEQY
TRBJ2-7 - TRBV2 ASSDLRTGLSYEQY
TRBJ2-3 - TRBV6-2/TRBV6-3 ASSYWGQTSTDTQY
TRBJ1-1 - TRBV6-5 ASTATGGRRTEAF
TRBJ2-1 - TRBV10-2 ASRPGEKNEQF
TRBJ1-1 - TRBV28 ASSLTGKITEAF
TRBJ1-2 - TRBV6-5 ASSYSPGGNGYT
TRBJ2-3 - TRBV7-2 ASSLEFRLAQADTQY
TRBJ2-2 once TRBV28 ASTQKDRWNTGELF
TRBJ2-1 - TRBV19 ASSPRDSWRNEQF
TRBJ1-5 - TRBV28 ASSPSGQGRGQPQH
TRBJ1-2 - TRBV10-1 ASSGGGMDGYT
TRBJ2-7 medium-sized TRBV5-5 ASSYSGLANEQY
TRBJ2-7 - TRBV3-1/TRBV3-2 ASSHKAHLSRGEQY
TRBJ2-1 - TRBV19 ASSRNAPAGGRNEQF
TRBJ1-2 - TRBV3-1/TRBV3-2 ASSQQGNYGYT
TRBJ2-7 few TRBV11-2 ASSYITGAPYEQY
TRBJ1-2 once TRBV24-1 ATSPTGPQRGYT
TRBJ2-7 - TRBV7-6 ASSLESGGGNDEQY
TRBJ1-2 - TRBV6-2/TRBV6-3 ASSRQDNYGYT
TRBJ1-2 - TRBV7-8 ASSLESETGYGYT
TRBJ2-1 - TRBV24-1 ATRSSGGQF
TRBJ2-7 - TRBV5-1 ASSLEANEQY
TRBJ2-2 - TRBV27 ATRGTGWAGELF
TRBJ1-1 - TRBV10-3 AISAQTMNTEAF
TRBJ2-7 - TRBV5-8 ASSLGGPRGSYEQY
TRBJ1-2 few TRBV27 ASSGFTGARDGYT
TRBJ1-1 - TRBV18 ASSPQTGSTEAF
TRBJ2-7 - TRBV7-2 ASSVRTSGGTPYEQY
TRBJ1-2 - TRBV28 ASSLGQNYGYT
TRBJ2-7 once TRBV6-5 ASSLAGVNYEQY
TRBJ2-1 - TRBV5-4 ASSSQREGRHNEQF
TRBJ2-1 - TRBV5-1 ASSLAPHNEQF
TRBJ1-1 - TRBV11-2 ASSSDRNTEAF
TRBJ2-2 - TRBV11-3 ASSLGTVNTGELF